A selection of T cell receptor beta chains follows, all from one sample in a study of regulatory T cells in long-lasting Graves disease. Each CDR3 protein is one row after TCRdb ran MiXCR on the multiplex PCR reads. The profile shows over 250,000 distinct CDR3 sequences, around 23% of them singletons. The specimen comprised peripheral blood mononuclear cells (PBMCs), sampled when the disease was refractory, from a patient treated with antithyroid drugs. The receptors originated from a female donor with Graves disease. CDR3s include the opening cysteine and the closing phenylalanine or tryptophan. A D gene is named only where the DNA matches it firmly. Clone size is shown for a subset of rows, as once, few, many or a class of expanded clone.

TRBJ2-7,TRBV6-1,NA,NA,CASSNGQHSEQYF,TGTGCCAGCAGTAATGGACAGCATTCCGAGCAGTACTTC
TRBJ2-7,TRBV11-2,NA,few,CASSAPGSNEQYF,TGTGCCAGCAGCGCCCCGGGATCCAACGAGCAGTACTTC
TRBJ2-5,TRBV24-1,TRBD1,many,CATRGTGQETQYF,TGTGCCACCAGGGGGACAGGGCAGGAGACCCAGTACTTC
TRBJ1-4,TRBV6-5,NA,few,CASSYLASDEKLFF,TGTGCCAGCAGTTACCTAGCCTCGGATGAAAAACTGTTTTTT
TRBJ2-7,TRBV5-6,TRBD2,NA,CASSVRSAGAYEQYF,TGTGCCAGCAGTGTGCGGTCAGCGGGAGCCTACGAGCAGTACTTC
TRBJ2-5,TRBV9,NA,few,CASSVEDLSGETQYF,TGTGCCAGCAGCGTAGAAGACCTCTCGGGAGAGACCCAGTACTTC
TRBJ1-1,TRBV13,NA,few,CASSIRGPHTEAFF,TGTGCCAGCAGCATACGGGGACCGCACACTGAAGCTTTCTTT
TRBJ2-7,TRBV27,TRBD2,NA,CASSPRLAGGLSYEQYF,TGTGCCAGCAGTCCCCGACTAGCGGGAGGGCTCTCCTACGAGCAGTACTTC
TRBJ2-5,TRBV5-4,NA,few,CASSFWRKQETQYF,TGTGCCAGCAGCTTTTGGCGGAAGCAAGAGACCCAGTACTTC
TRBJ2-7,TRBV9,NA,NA,CASSVVLSYEQYF,TGTGCCAGCAGCGTAGTTCTGAGCTACGAGCAGTACTTC
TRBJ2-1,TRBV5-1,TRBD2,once,CASSLGALAGPNNEQFF,TGCGCCAGCAGCTTGGGGGCTCTAGCGGGGCCTAACAATGAGCAGTTCTTC
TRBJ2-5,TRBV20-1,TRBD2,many,CSARDRAGGRIYQETQYF,TGCAGTGCTAGAGATAGAGCGGGGGGACGGATCTACCAAGAGACCCAGTACTTC
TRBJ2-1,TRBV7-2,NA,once,CASSYPGSRGANEQFF,TGTGCCAGCAGCTACCCCGGGAGCCGAGGAGCCAATGAGCAGTTCTTC
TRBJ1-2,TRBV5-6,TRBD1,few,CASSLTGTENYGYTF,TGTGCCAGCAGCTTAACCGGGACAGAAAACTATGGCTACACCTTC
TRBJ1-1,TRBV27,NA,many,CASSVRENTEAFF,TGTGCCAGCAGTGTCCGGGAGAACACTGAAGCTTTCTTT
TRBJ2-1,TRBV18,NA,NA,CASAPGHLYNEQFF,TGTGCCAGCGCCCCGGGACACTTATACAATGAGCAGTTCTTC
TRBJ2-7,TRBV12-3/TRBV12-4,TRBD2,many,CASSPQRGPYEQYF,TGTGCCAGCAGTCCGCAGCGGGGACCCTACGAGCAGTACTTC
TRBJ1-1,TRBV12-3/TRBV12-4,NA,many,CASSLKNTEAFF,TGTGCCAGCAGTTTGAAAAACACTGAAGCTTTCTTT
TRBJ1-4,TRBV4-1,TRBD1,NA,CASSQVEGTGFEKLFF,TGCGCCAGCAGCCAAGTCGAAGGGACAGGGTTTGAAAAACTGTTTTTT
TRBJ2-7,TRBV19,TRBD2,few,CASSIGGRRLAGDEQYF,TGTGCCAGTAGTATTGGTGGAAGGAGACTAGCGGGAGACGAGCAGTACTTC
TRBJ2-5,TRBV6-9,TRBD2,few,CASSYSGMPPLETQYF,TGTGCCAGCAGCTATAGCGGGATGCCCCCCCTCGAGACCCAGTACTTC
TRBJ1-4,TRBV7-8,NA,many,CASSFGGNEKLFF,TGTGCCAGCAGCTTCGGGGGAAATGAAAAACTGTTTTTT
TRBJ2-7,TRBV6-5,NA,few,CASSYSSLQREYF,TGTGCCAGCAGTTACTCGAGTTTACAGAGGGAGTACTTC
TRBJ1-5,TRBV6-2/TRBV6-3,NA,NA,CASSYLGSQPQHF,TGTGCCAGCAGTTATTTGGGTAGTCAGCCCCAGCATTTT
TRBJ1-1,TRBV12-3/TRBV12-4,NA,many,CASSSLGQLNTEAFF,TGTGCCAGCAGTTCACTTGGACAGCTGAACACTGAAGCTTTCTTT
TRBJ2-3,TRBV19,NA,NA,CASTRGGSGYEYTDTQYF,TGTGCCAGTACCCGAGGAGGTAGCGGTTATGAATACACAGATACGCAGTATTTT
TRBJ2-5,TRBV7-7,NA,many,CASSSAARDKETQYF,TGTGCTAGCAGCTCCGCAGCCCGGGACAAAGAGACCCAGTACTTC
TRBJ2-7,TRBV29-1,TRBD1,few,CSVGTGPRSYEQYF,TGCAGCGTTGGGACAGGCCCTAGATCCTACGAGCAGTACTTC
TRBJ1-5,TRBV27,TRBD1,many,CASSLDRGQPQHF,TGTGCCAGCAGTCTTGACAGGGGTCAGCCCCAGCATTTT
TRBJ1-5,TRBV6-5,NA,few,CASSYGGENQPQHF,TGTGCCAGCAGTTATGGAGGGGAAAATCAGCCCCAGCATTTT
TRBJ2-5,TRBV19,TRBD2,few,CASSLTSGSVQETQYF,TGTGCCAGTAGTCTAACTAGCGGGAGCGTCCAAGAGACCCAGTACTTC
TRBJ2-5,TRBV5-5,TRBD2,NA,CASSRTSGAQETQYF,TGTGCCAGCAGCCGGACTAGCGGAGCCCAAGAGACCCAGTACTTC
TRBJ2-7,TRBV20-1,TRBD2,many,CSITGRVFYEQYF,TGCAGTATCACGGGGAGGGTCTTCTACGAGCAGTACTTC
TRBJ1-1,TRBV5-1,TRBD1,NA,CASSMGQGVDTEAFF,TGCGCCAGCAGCATGGGACAGGGAGTGGACACTGAAGCTTTCTTT
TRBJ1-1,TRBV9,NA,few,CASSVVRGAEAFF,TGTGCCAGCAGCGTAGTGAGGGGGGCTGAAGCTTTCTTT
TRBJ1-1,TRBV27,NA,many,CASSLVGDGTEAFF,TGTGCCAGCAGTTTAGTGGGCGACGGCACTGAAGCTTTCTTT
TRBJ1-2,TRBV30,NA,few,CAWSVGGADGYTF,TGTGCCTGGAGTGTCGGGGGAGCCGATGGCTACACCTTC
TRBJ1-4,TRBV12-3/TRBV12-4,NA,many,CASSLGHLTNEKLFF,TGTGCCAGCAGCCTAGGACACCTAACTAATGAAAAACTGTTTTTT
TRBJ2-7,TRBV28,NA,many,CASSLAGRGPWYEQYF,TGTGCCAGCAGTTTAGCTGGCAGGGGCCCCTGGTACGAGCAGTACTTC
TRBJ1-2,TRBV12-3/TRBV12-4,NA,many,CASSLVGAESSNGYTF,TGTGCCAGCAGTTTGGTCGGCGCGGAATCATCAAATGGCTACACCTTC
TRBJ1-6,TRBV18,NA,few,CASSPPGGSYNSPLHF,TGTGCCAGCTCACCACCGGGAGGCTCCTATAATTCACCCCTCCACTTT
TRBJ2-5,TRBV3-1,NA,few,CASGPPDQETQYF,TGTGCCAGCGGTCCCCCCGACCAAGAGACCCAGTACTTC
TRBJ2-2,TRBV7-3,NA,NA,CASSLQGGQDTGELFF,TGTGCCAGCAGCTTGCAGGGGGGGCAGGACACCGGGGAGCTGTTTTTT
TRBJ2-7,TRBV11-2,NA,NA,CASSLESSFIHEQYF,TGTGCCAGCAGCTTAGAGTCCTCCTTTATTCACGAGCAGTACTTC
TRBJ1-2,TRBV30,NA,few,CAWTESTGLVGGYTF,TGTGCCTGGACCGAATCTACAGGGTTGGTCGGTGGCTACACCTTC
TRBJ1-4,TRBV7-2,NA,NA,CASSLLVMEKLFF,TGTGCCAGCAGCTTATTGGTAATGGAAAAACTGTTTTTT
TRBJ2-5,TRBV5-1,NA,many,CASSLGYARDQETQYF,TGCGCCAGCAGCTTGGGTTATGCCAGAGACCAAGAGACCCAGTACTTC
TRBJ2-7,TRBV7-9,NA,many,CASSSGQADTYEQYF,TGTGCCAGCAGCTCGGGACAAGCAGACACCTACGAGCAGTACTTC
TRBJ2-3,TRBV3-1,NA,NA,CASSHLQDTQYF,TGTGCCAGCAGCCACCTCCAAGATACGCAGTATTTT
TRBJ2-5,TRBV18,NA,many,CASSPLQGEETQYF,TGTGCCAGCTCACCGTTACAGGGAGAGGAGACCCAGTACTTC
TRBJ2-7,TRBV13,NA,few,CASSLRTVYHEQYF,TGTGCCAGCAGCCTAAGGACAGTATATCACGAGCAGTACTTC
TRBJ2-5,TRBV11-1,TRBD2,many,CASSITGLAGDGETQYF,TGTGCCAGCAGCATAACCGGACTAGCGGGAGACGGGGAGACCCAGTACTTC
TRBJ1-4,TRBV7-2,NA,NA,CASSLGRGLGEKLFF,TGTGCCAGCAGCTTGGGTCGGGGCCTAGGGGAAAAACTGTTTTTT
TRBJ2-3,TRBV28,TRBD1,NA,CASSPTRDRITDTQYF,TGTGCCAGCAGCCCTACGCGGGACAGGATAACAGATACGCAGTATTTT
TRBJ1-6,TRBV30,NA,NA,CAWKKGHSNSPLHF,TGTGCCTGGAAGAAGGGACACAGTAATTCACCCCTCCACTTT
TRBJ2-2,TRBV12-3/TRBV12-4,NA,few,CASERGATGELFF,TGTGCCAGCGAACGGGGGGCAACCGGGGAGCTGTTTTTT